This T cell receptor (beta chain) was sequenced for a study of T cells in Graves' hyperthyroidism and ophthalmopathy. Note on this clonotype: The target antigen is unknown.

Germline loops: CDR1 MNHEY, CDR2 SVGEGT. This CDR3 spans 18 amino acids. J lost 2 bases, V lost 7 bases, and 19 bases had no gene match. Overall study results and limits: A 13 V-J signature model discriminated ophthalmopathy versus stable hyperthyroidism.

Amplification of TCR beta CDR3 regions used RNA as the template. TCR CDR3 underwent first-round RT-PCR with the HTBI primer set. Via MiXCR, TCRdb re-called the multiplex PCR reads, giving one row per CDR3 protein. The sample shows some 400,000 distinct CDR3 sequences, roughly 12% of them seen only once. The clonotype comes from a man aged 30 to 45 with Graves' hyperthyroidism that later progressed to Graves' ophthalmopathy. The gene calls are TRBV6-2 or TRBV6-3 and TRBJ2-7; 8 bases line up with TRBD1. Sample: blood. The CDR3 sequence is CASTHSQDTVQGAYEQYF. The CDR3 region has the DNA TGTGCCAGCACCCATAGTCAGGATACGGTACAGGGGGCCTACGAGCAGTACTTC.